Listed below are T cell receptor beta chains from one sample, sequenced in a study of blood T cell repertoires in COVID-19. The protocol was immunoSEQ multiplex PCR, while the TCRdb copy is restricted to in-frame clones and leaves out a portion. Counted here are about 430,000 clones, 80% to 90% occurring once; the ten biggest clones make up roughly 0.84%. The sample was peripheral blood. The origin of the receptors is a man in his late teens or twenties with COVID-19, enrolled during active disease. CDR3s include the opening cysteine and the closing phenylalanine or tryptophan. D genes are given only for firm matches. Expanded clones get a size class; other rows say once, few or many, or leave the size out.

d_gene	abundance	j_gene	v_gene	CDR3nt	CDR3aa
TRBD1	.	TRBJ2-7	TRBV27	TGTGCCAGCAGGCCAACCGGGACAGGGGGGCATGAGCAGTACTTC	CASRPTGTGGHEQYF
.	.	TRBJ2-2	TRBV23-1	TGCGCCAGCGGGCTATGCGGGGAGCTGTTTTTT	CASGLCGELFF
TRBD1	.	TRBJ1-1	TRBV7-9	TGTGCCAGCAGGGGACAGGGGGCTGAAGCTTTCTTT	CASRGQGAEAFF
.	.	TRBJ2-7	TRBV24-1	TGTGCCACCAGTGACCGACACACCTACGAGCAGTACTTC	CATSDRHTYEQYF
TRBD1	few	TRBJ1-6	TRBV7-9	TGTGCCAGCAGCTTAGGGGACAGGGGTTTCGGGTCACCCCTCCACTTT	CASSLGDRGFGSPLHF
TRBD1	once	TRBJ1-4	TRBV5-1	TGCGCCAGCAGCTCACGCCCCAGACAGGGGGCGATGACTAATGAAAAACTGTTTTTT	CASSSRPRQGAMTNEKLFF
TRBD2	.	TRBJ2-2	TRBV5-4	TGTGCCAGCAGTTATAGCGGGAGGGCCCGTCCCGGGGAGCTGTTTTTT	CASSYSGRARPGELFF
TRBD2	.	TRBJ2-3	TRBV6-6	TGTGCCAGCTCGATGCGGGAGAAATTGAGAGATACGCAGTATTTT	CASSMREKLRDTQYF
.	.	TRBJ2-7	TRBV7-9	TGTGCCATAGATGAGGGTTCCTACGAGCAGTACTTC	CAIDEGSYEQYF
.	.	TRBJ1-1	TRBV5-1	TGCGCCAGCAGCTCGGGCCAGGGGCTCGCTGAAGCTTTCTTT	CASSSGQGLAEAFF
TRBD1	.	TRBJ2-7	TRBV5-4	TGTGCCAGCAGCAGGAGGGACAGGGTTAATTACGAGCAGTACTTC	CASSRRDRVNYEQYF
.	.	TRBJ2-7	TRBV19	TGTGCCAGTAGTATCCGCGGGGGCAGGGGCCCCCTCGAGCAGTACTTC	CASSIRGGRGPLEQYF
TRBD2	.	TRBJ2-7	TRBV11-3	TGTGCCAGCAGATCAAGACGGGAGGCCGAGCAGTACTTC	CASRSRREAEQYF
.	few	TRBJ1-5	TRBV4-1	TGCGCCAGCAGCCCAACGGGGTTGGACGGTCAGCCCCAGCATTTT	CASSPTGLDGQPQHF
.	.	TRBJ1-1	TRBV2	TGTGCCAGCAGTCCCAGGGGCAGGGGCGGCGACGGTTTCTTT	CASSPRGRGGDGFF
TRBD1	.	TRBJ2-1	TRBV5-1	TGCGCCAGCAGCTCGCAGGGACAGGGTCAGGGAAATGAGCAGTTCTTC	CASSSQGQGQGNEQFF
TRBD1	.	TRBJ2-7	TRBV11-3	TGTGCCAGCAGCTTCCGGGACAGATCCTACGAGCAGTACTTC	CASSFRDRSYEQYF
TRBD1	.	TRBJ2-3	TRBV2	TGTGCCAGCAGTGTCCAGGGGGTTACAGATACGCAGTATTTT	CASSVQGVTDTQYF
.	.	TRBJ2-4	TRBV11-3	TGTGCCAGCAGCTTAGGTCGGGGAGGCCAAGGAAACATTCAGTACTTC	CASSLGRGGQGNIQYF
TRBD2	.	TRBJ2-3	TRBV10-2	TGCGCCAGCAGCTTAACTAGCGGGGTCACAGATACGCAGTATTTT	CASSLTSGVTDTQYF
.	.	TRBJ2-7	TRBV19	TGTGCCAGTAGCCAGGGGCCTTACGAGCAGTACTTC	CASSQGPYEQYF
TRBD1	.	TRBJ1-2	TRBV14	TGTGCCAGCAGCAAAATGGGGATCGGGACAGGCTATGGCTACACCTTC	CASSKMGIGTGYGYTF
.	.	TRBJ1-1	TRBV10-3	TGTGCCATCAGTGTACAGGGCCACACTGAAGCTTTCTTT	CAISVQGHTEAFF
.	.	TRBJ1-1	TRBV30	TGTGCCTGGAGCAGAGGACAGATGAACACTGAAGCTTTCTTT	CAWSRGQMNTEAFF
.	few	TRBJ2-2	TRBV2	TGTGCCAGTAATAGGAACACCGGGGAGCTGTTTTTT	CASNRNTGELFF
.	.	TRBJ2-6	TRBV5-1	TGCGCCAGCAGCTCTCGAGAGAGGCTCGACTCTGGGGCCAACGTCCTGACTTTC	CASSSRERLDSGANVLTF
.	few	TRBJ1-5	TRBV4-2	TGTGCCAGCAGCCAAGTATCACAGGGCAATCAGCCCCAGCATTTT	CASSQVSQGNQPQHF
.	.	TRBJ2-7	TRBV2	TGTGCCAGCATCACCTCGAGGGAAGGTCCTTACGAGCAGTACTTC	CASITSREGPYEQYF